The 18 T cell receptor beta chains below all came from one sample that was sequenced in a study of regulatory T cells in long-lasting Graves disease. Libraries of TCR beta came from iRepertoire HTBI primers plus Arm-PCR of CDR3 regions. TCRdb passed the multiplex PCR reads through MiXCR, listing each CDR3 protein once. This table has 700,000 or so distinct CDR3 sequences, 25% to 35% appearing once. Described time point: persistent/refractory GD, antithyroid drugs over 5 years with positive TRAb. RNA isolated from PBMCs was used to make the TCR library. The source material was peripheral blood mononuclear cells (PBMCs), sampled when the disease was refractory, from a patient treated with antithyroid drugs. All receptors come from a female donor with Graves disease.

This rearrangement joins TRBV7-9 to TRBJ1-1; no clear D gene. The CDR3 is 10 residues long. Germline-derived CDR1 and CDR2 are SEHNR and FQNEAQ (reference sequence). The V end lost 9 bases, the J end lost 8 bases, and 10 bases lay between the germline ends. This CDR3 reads CASSSGEAFF. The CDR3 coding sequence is TGTGCCAGTAGTAGCGGCGAAGCTTTCTTT. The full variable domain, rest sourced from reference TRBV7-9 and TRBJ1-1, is DTGVSQNPRHKITKRGQNVTFRCDPISEHNRLYWYRQTLGQGPEFLTYFQNEAQLEKSRLLSDRFSAERPKGSFSTLEIQRTEQGDSAMYLCASSSGEAFFGQGTRLTVV.

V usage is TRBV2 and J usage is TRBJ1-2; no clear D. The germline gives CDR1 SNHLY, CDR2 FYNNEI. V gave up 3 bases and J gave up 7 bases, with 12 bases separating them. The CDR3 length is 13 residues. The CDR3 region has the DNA TGTGCCAGCAGTGATTCGCGGGGTTCTGGCTACACCTTC. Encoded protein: CASSDSRGSGYTF.

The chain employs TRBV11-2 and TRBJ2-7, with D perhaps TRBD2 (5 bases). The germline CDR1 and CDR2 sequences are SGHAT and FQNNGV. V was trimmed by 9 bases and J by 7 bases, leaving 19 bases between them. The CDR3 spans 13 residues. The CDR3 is CASSIQWRREQYF. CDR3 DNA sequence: TGTGCCAGTAGTATACAATGGAGGAGGGAGCAGTACTTC.

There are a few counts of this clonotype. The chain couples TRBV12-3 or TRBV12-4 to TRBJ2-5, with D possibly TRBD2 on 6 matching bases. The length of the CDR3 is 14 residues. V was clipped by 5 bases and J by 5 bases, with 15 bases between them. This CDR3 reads CASSLSRDWETQYF. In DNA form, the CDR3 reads TGTGCCAGCAGTCTCTCGAGGGACTGGGAGACCCAGTACTTC.

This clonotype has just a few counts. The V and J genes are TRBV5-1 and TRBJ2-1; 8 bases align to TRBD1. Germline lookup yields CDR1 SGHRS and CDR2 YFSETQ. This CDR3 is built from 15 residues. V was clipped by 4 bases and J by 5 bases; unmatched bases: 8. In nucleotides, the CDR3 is TGCGCCAGCAGCCCCGGGACAGGCCAAGACAATGAGCAGTTCTTC. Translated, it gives CASSPGTGQDNEQFF.

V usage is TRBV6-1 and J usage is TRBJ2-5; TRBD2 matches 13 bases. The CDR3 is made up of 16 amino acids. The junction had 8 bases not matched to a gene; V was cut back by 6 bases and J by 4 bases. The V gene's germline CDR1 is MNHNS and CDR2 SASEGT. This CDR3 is CASRTGTSGMGETQYF. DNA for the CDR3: TGTGCCAGCAGAACCGGGACTAGCGGGATGGGAGAGACCCAGTACTTC.

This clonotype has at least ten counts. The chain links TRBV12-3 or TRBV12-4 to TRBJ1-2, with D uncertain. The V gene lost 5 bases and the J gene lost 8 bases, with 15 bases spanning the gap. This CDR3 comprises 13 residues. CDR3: CASSAGVWSGYTF. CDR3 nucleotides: TGTGCCAGCAGTGCGGGAGTTTGGTCCGGCTACACCTTC.

The CDR3 loop is CASSQDTELAATTYEQYF. The CDR3 nucleotides read TGTGCCAGCAGCCAAGATACGGAACTAGCGGCCACAACCTACGAGCAGTACTTC. The chain employs TRBV3-1 and TRBJ2-7; the match to TRBD2 covers 8 bases. The CDR3 is 18 amino acids. The junction had 12 bases not matched to a gene; V was cut back by 0 bases and J by 2 bases. Germline CDR1 is LGHDT and CDR2 is YNNKEL (reference sequence).

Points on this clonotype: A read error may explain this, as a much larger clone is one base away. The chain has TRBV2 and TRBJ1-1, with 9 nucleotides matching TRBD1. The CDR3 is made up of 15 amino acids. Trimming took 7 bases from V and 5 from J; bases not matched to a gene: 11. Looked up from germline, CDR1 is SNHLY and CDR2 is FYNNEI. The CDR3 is CASILSETGGTEAFF. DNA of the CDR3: TGTGCCAGCATATTATCCGAGACAGGGGGGACTGAAGCTTTCTTT.

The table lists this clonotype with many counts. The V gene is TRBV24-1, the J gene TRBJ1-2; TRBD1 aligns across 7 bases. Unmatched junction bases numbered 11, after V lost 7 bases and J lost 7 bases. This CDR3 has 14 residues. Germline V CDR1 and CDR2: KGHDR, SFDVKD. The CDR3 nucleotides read TGTGCCACCAGGGACACCAGGACAGGCGCTGGCTACACCTTC. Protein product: CATRDTRTGAGYTF.

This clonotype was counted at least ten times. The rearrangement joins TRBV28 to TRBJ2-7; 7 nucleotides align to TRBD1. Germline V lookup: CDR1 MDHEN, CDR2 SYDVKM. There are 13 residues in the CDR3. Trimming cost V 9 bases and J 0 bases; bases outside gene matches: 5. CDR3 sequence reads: CASRGQSSYEQYF. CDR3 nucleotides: TGTGCCAGTAGGGGACAGAGCTCCTACGAGCAGTACTTC.

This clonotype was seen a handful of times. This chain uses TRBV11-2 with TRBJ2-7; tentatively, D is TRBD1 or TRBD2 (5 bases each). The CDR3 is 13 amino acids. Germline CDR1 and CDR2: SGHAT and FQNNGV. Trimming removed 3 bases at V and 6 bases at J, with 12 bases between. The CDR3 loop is CASSFARDREQYF. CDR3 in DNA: TGTGCCAGCAGCTTTGCACGGGACCGCGAGCAGTACTTC.

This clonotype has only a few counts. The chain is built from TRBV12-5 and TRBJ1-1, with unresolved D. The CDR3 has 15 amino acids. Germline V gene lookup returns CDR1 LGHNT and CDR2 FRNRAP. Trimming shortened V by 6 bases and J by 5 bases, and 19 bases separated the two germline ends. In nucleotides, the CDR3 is TGTGCTAGTGGCCTAATAACGGGGTGGAGGACTGAAGCTTTCTTT. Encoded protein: CASGLITGWRTEAFF.

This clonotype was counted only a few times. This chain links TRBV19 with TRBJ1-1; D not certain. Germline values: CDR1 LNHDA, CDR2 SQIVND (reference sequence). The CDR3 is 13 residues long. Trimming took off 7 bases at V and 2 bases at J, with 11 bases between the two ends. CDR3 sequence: CASTETLNTEAFF. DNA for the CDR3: TGTGCCAGTACCGAGACACTCAACACTGAAGCTTTCTTT.

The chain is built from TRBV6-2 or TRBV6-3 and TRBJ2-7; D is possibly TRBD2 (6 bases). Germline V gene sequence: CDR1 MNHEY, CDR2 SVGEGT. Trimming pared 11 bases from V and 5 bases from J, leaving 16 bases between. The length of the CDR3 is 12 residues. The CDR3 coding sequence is TGTGCCGCGGGGAGCAGAAAGGACGAGCAGTACTTC. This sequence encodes CAAGSRKDEQYF.

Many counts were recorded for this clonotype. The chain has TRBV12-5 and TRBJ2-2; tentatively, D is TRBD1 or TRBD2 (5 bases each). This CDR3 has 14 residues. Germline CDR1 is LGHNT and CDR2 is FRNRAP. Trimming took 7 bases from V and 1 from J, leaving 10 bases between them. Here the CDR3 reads CASVGTVNTGELFF. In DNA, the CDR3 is TGTGCTAGTGTTGGGACGGTGAACACCGGGGAGCTGTTTTTT.

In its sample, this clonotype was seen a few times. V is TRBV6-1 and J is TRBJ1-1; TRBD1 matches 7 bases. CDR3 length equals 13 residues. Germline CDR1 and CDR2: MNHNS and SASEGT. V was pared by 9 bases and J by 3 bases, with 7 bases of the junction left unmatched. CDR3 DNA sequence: TGTGCCAGTTTGACAGGGTTCTACACTGAAGCTTTCTTT. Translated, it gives CASLTGFYTEAFF.

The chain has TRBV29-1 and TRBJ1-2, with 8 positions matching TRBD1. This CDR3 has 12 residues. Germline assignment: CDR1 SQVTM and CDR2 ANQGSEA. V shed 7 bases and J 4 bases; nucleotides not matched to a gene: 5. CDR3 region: CSARGLFYGYTF. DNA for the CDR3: TGCAGCGCCAGGGGGCTCTTCTATGGCTACACCTTC.